Presented here are 26 T cell receptor beta chains from one specimen sequenced in a study of T cell repertoires in cytomegalovirus infection. Their antigens are not known. TCRdb redid the calling of the reads with MiXCR, one entry per CDR3 protein. The sample has roughly 700,000 distinct CDR3 sequences; 33% are singletons. Sequenced material: cultured PBMCs, taken from culture after CMV antigen stimulation. These receptors were taken from a human donor in good health (CMV status not recorded). Some clones in this sample may be carry-over from other donors' samples.

The chain couples TRBV10-1 to TRBJ2-7, with 7 bases identical to TRBD1. The CDR3 spans 11 residues. The trim removed 3 bases at V and 10 bases at J, leaving 3 bases unmatched. Germline V lookup: CDR1 WNHNN, CDR2 SYGVQD (reference sequence). The CDR3 sequence is CASSDGTVQYF. For the CDR3, the DNA is TGCGCCAGCAGTGACGGGACAGTCCAGTACTTC.

This clonotype appeared once. The chain is built from TRBV10-3 and TRBJ1-6, with D unclear. Trimming stripped 7 bases from V and 7 bases from J, with 11 bases between. This CDR3 spans 13 amino acids. In germline, CDR1 is ENHRY, CDR2 SYGVKD. The CDR3 bases are TGTGCCATCATGAGGCAGGAAAATTCACCCCTCCACTTT. Translation gives CAIMRQENSPLHF.

The J gene is TRBJ2-1, the V gene TRBV6-2 or TRBV6-3, with D tentatively TRBD2 (6 bases). The CDR3 has 14 amino acids. Germline V gene data show CDR1 as MNHEY and CDR2 as SVGEGT. The V and J ends lost 4 bases and 5 bases respectively, with 12 bases between them. CDR3 loop: CASSWDWNNNEQFF. The CDR3 DNA follows: TGTGCCAGCAGTTGGGACTGGAACAACAATGAGCAGTTCTTC.

This clonotype was seen more than once but under ten times. This rearrangement joins TRBV28 to TRBJ2-1; 7 nucleotides agree with TRBD2. CDR1 and CDR2 from the germline V gene are MDHEN and SYDVKM. This CDR3 contains 15 residues. The V segment lost 4 bases and the J segment 6 bases; nucleotides outside the gene matches: 9. DNA of the CDR3: TGTGCCAGCAGTTCCCTGGGGGGGAAAAGCAATGAGCAGTTCTTC. Its translation: CASSSLGGKSNEQFF.

This clonotype was counted between two and nine times. This CDR3 is CASSLFGLTENIQYF. The CDR3, as DNA: TGTGCCAGCAGCTTATTTGGGCTGACGGAGAACATTCAGTACTTC. V is TRBV11-2 and J is TRBJ2-4; D not certain. V was pared by 2 bases and J by 7 bases, with 15 bases between. Germline V CDR1 and CDR2: SGHAT, FQNNGV. This CDR3 has 15 residues.

This clonotype appeared a few times. The chain recombines TRBV6-2 or TRBV6-3 with TRBJ1-1; D remains ambiguous. Germline V CDR1 and CDR2: MNHEY, SVGEGT. The CDR3 loop spans 12 amino acids. V dropped 6 bases and J dropped 7 bases, with 12 bases sitting between them. The CDR3 is CASSRMASEAFF. In DNA form, the CDR3 reads TGTGCCAGCAGCAGAATGGCGAGTGAAGCTTTCTTT.

The sample holds a few counts of this clonotype. V and J are TRBV15 and TRBJ1-1; D is ambiguous. The CDR3 is 15 residues long. Between the trimmed V and J ends, which lost 0 bases and 1 base, there was a span of 9 bases. The V gene's germline CDR1 is LNHNV and CDR2 YYDKDF (reference sequence). Here the CDR3 reads CATSRDQSENTEAFF. For the CDR3, the DNA is TGTGCCACCAGCAGAGATCAATCGGAGAACACTGAAGCTTTCTTT.

The V gene is TRBV5-1, the J gene TRBJ1-1; weak D call: TRBD1 (6 bases). CDR1 is SGHRS and CDR2 is YFSETQ in the germline V gene. Trimming removed 2 bases from V and 3 bases from J, with 14 bases in between. This CDR3 is built from 15 residues. The CDR3 coding sequence is TGCGCCAGCAGCTTTCACCGGACAGACGACACTGAAGCTTTCTTT. Its translation is CASSFHRTDDTEAFF.

This clonotype has a count of ten or more. The chain combines TRBV7-2 with TRBJ1-6; 7 positions agree with TRBD1. The ends lost 0 bases at V and 8 bases at J; junction bases unmatched: 7. In germline, CDR1 is SGHTA, CDR2 FQGNSA. The CDR3 runs 16 residues. DNA for the CDR3: TGTGCCAGCAGCTTAGCGCTGGGACAGTCTGATTCACCCCTCCACTTT. It yields the protein CASSLALGQSDSPLHF.

The V and J genes are TRBV11-2 and TRBJ2-5; D possibly uses TRBD1 or TRBD2 (5 bases each). Trimming took off 2 bases at V and 5 bases at J, with 9 bases between the two ends. Germline CDR1 reads SGHAT; CDR2 reads FQNNGV. This CDR3 contains 13 residues. The CDR3 region is CASSLYGAETQYF. The CDR3 DNA is TGTGCCAGCAGCTTATACGGGGCGGAGACCCAGTACTTC.

In this sample, this clonotype turned up a few times. The CDR3 loop is CASSLEGDRYYGYTF. CDR3 DNA sequence: TGTGCCAGCAGCTTGGAGGGGGACAGGTACTATGGCTACACCTTC. The chain combines TRBV11-2 with TRBJ1-2, with 8 bases fitting TRBD1. The junction had 6 bases not matched to a gene; V was cut back by 3 bases and J by 3 bases. The CDR3 runs to 15 residues. CDR1 is SGHAT, CDR2 FQNNGV, per germline.

This clonotype showed up just a few times. The rearrangement links TRBV9 to TRBJ2-3, with D tentatively TRBD1 (5 bases). The CDR3 has 12 amino acids. V was clipped by 3 bases and J by 6 bases, with 8 bases between them. CDR1 is SGDLS, CDR2 YYNGEE, per germline. The CDR3 nucleotides are TGTGCCAGCAGCGAGGGGTTGGATACGCAGTATTTT. Protein: CASSEGLDTQYF.

There are a few counts of this clonotype. The chain combines TRBV20-1 with TRBJ2-1; TRBD2 matches at 8 bases. Germline lookup yields CDR1 DFQATT and CDR2 SNEGSKA (reference sequence). This CDR3 spans 16 amino acids. J gave up 4 bases and V 6 bases, and 14 bases lay outside the gene matches. The CDR3 DNA reads as TGCAGTGCCAATCTCCTTAGCGGGATAGCTTACAATGAGCAGTTCTTC. As protein: CSANLLSGIAYNEQFF.

In this sample, this clonotype turned up a few times. J is TRBJ1-1 and V is TRBV27; 8 nucleotides line up with TRBD1. CDR1 is MNHEY and CDR2 is SMNVEV in the germline V gene (reference sequence). V shed 4 bases and J 5 bases; nucleotides not matched to a gene: 9. This CDR3 region has 15 residues. The CDR3 here is CASSSHRGVGTEAFF. CDR3 nucleotides: TGTGCCAGCAGTTCCCACAGGGGGGTGGGGACTGAAGCTTTCTTT.

This rearrangement joins TRBV28 to TRBJ1-1; 7 positions match TRBD1. The CDR3 sequence is 16 residues long. V lost 2 bases, J lost 4 bases, and 10 bases stayed unmatched. From germline, CDR1 is MDHEN and CDR2 SYDVKM. The CDR3 protein is CASSLDRAAGGTEAFF. In DNA form, the CDR3 reads TGTGCCAGCAGTTTAGACAGGGCTGCGGGGGGCACTGAAGCTTTCTTT.

The chain combines TRBV28 with TRBJ1-5; D remains ambiguous. CDR1 is MDHEN, CDR2 SYDVKM, per germline. The CDR3 has 11 amino acids. V was shortened by 5 bases and J by 7 bases, with 6 bases between the two germline ends. In DNA, the CDR3 is TGTGCCAGCAGTCGATACCAGCCCCAGCATTTT. This sequence encodes CASSRYQPQHF.

The chain is built from TRBV4-1 and TRBJ2-7; D gene unclear. Trimming left V 1 base short and J 3 bases short, with 7 bases between. The germline V gene has CDR1 MGHRA and CDR2 YSYEKL. The CDR3 covers 13 residues. Here the CDR3 DNA reads TGCGCCAGCAGCCAAGTTGGCAGCTACGAGCAGTACTTC. This translates into CASSQVGSYEQYF.

This clonotype has ten or more counts. The chain is built from TRBV7-2 and TRBJ1-6, with 12 bases matching TRBD1. The germline V gene has CDR1 SGHTA and CDR2 FQGNSA. Trimming removed 1 base from V and 1 base from J; junction bases left unmatched: 2. The CDR3 covers 18 residues. The CDR3 loop reads CASSLGDRGPSYNSPLHF. As DNA, the CDR3 is TGTGCCAGCAGCTTAGGGGACAGGGGGCCTTCCTATAATTCACCCCTCCACTTT.

A few counts support this clonotype. V and J are TRBV5-1 and TRBJ1-1; D remains ambiguous. Germline loops: CDR1 SGHRS, CDR2 YFSETQ. Trimming took off 6 bases at V and 1 base at J, with 16 bases between the two ends. The length of the CDR3 is 15 residues. The CDR3 region is CASTREGGGNTEAFF. Here the CDR3 DNA reads TGCGCCAGCACTCGGGAGGGCGGAGGGAACACTGAAGCTTTCTTT.

This chain links TRBV19 with TRBJ2-6; D gene uncertain. Trimming removed 1 base from V and 0 bases from J, with 7 bases in between. Germline V gene lookup returns CDR1 LNHDA and CDR2 SQIVND (reference sequence). This CDR3 comprises 16 residues. CDR3 nucleotides: TGTGCCAGTAGTATAGCGGTGATCTCTGGGGCCAACGTCCTGACTTTC. It codes for CASSIAVISGANVLTF.

This clonotype appeared many times. The chain is built from TRBV7-2 and TRBJ2-3; D is unresolved. CDR1 is SGHTA and CDR2 is FQGNSA in the germline V gene. The CDR3 has 13 amino acids. Trimming stripped 1 base from V and 6 bases from J, with 8 bases between. The DNA for the CDR3 is TGTGCCAGCAGCTTAGGTCGGGCCGATACGCAGTATTTT. As protein: CASSLGRADTQYF.

For this clonotype: At one end, the junction sequence differs from germline, possibly due to a read error. The rearrangement uses TRBV7-2 and TRBJ2-3; D tentatively reads TRBD1 or TRBD2 (5 bases each). CDR1 is SGHTA, CDR2 FQGNSA, per germline. CDR3 size: 17 residues. The CDR3 reads CASSSPERGELGDTQYF. The CDR3 DNA reads as TGTGCCAGCAGCTCCCCAGAACGGGGCGAGCTAGGAGATACGCAGTATTTC. Supplemented by reference TRBV7-2 and TRBJ2-3, the full variable domain reads GAGVSQSPSNKVTEKGKDVELRCDPISGHTALYWYRQSLGQGLEFLIYFQGNSAPDKSGLPSDRFSAERTGGSVSTLTIQRTQQEDSAVYLCASSSPERGELGDTQYFGPGTRLTVL.

The chain couples TRBV24-1 to TRBJ2-7; 9 bases agree with TRBD1. CDR3 length: 13 residues. Per germline, CDR1 KGHDR and CDR2 SFDVKD. V gave up 8 bases and J gave up 3 bases; unmatched junction bases: 4. CDR3 bases: TGTGCCACCAACCGGGACAGGGTCTACGAGCAGTACTTC. Residues: CATNRDRVYEQYF.

There are a few counts of this clonotype. This sequence joins TRBV6-2 or TRBV6-3 and TRBJ2-3; perhaps TRBD2 as D (5 bases). Trimming left V 4 bases short and J 1 base short, with 27 bases between. Germline V gene sequence: CDR1 MNHEY, CDR2 SVGEGT. This CDR3 is 20 amino acids long. CDR3 amino acids: CASSFSGAEREVWGTDTQYF. Written as DNA, the CDR3 is TGTGCCAGCAGTTTCTCTGGAGCGGAGAGAGAAGTCTGGGGCACAGATACGCAGTATTTT.

The CDR3 region has the DNA TGTGCCAGCAGCCACGCAGGGGGGAGCTACGAGCAGTACTTC. Translated, it gives CASSHAGGSYEQYF. V gene TRBV14 combines with J gene TRBJ2-7; D might be TRBD1 (7 bases). Germline V CDR1 and CDR2: SGHDN, FVKESK. V was cut by 3 bases and J by 3 bases, with 12 bases left in between. The CDR3 contains 14 residues.

The chain is built from TRBV7-2 and TRBJ2-7; weak D call: TRBD1 (5 bases). CDR1 and CDR2 (germline): SGHTA, FQGNSA. Trimming cost V 4 bases and J 2 bases, with 12 bases left between them. CDR3 length: 14 residues. The CDR3 DNA reads as TGTGCCAGCAGCTCCCGACAGTCCACCTACGAGCAGTACTTC. Protein sequence: CASSSRQSTYEQYF.